The rows below give T cell receptor beta chains drawn from one sample of a study of T cell responses to AZD1222 COVID-19 vaccine. The table came from immunoSEQ multiplex PCR; TCRdb's copy has only in-frame clones and leaves some out. The sample contains approximately 150,000 clones, over 85% of which appear only once. The material sequenced was peripheral blood, taken on day 0 of AZD1222 vaccination. These receptors were taken from an adult in good health. The CDR3 runs from the conserved cysteine through the conserved F or W. A D gene is named only where the DNA matches it firmly. Rows may omit the clone size; those that give it use once, few, many or a size class.

abundance,j_gene,d_gene,v_gene,len,CDR3nt,CDR3aa
NA,TRBJ2-5,NA,TRBV28,14,TGTGCCAGCAGTCCGGCGGGGGCGCGAGAGACCCAGTACTTC,CASSPAGARETQYF
NA,TRBJ1-1,NA,TRBV5-1,13,TGCGCCAGCAGCCACGGAGTTGGCACTGAAGCTTTCTTT,CASSHGVGTEAFF
NA,TRBJ1-5,TRBD1,TRBV7-8,17,TGTGCCAGCAGCCCGCGGGGGACAGGGTGGGGCAATCAGCCCCAGCATTTT,CASSPRGTGWGNQPQHF
once,TRBJ2-5,NA,TRBV12-5,14,TGTGCTAGTGCCCAGGAGGGGCCCCAAGAGACCCAGTACTTC,CASAQEGPQETQYF
NA,TRBJ2-7,TRBD2,TRBV20-1,11,TGCAGTGGCGGGAGTGGCTACGAGCAGTACTTC,CSGGSGYEQYF
NA,TRBJ2-1,NA,TRBV9,15,TGTGCCAGCAGCGTAGAAAGCGGACCTTACAATGAGCAGTTCTTC,CASSVESGPYNEQFF
once,TRBJ1-5,NA,TRBV27,13,TGTGCCAGCATGGGGGGCGCGAATCAGCCCCAGCATTTT,CASMGGANQPQHF
NA,TRBJ2-7,NA,TRBV18,12,TGTGCCAGCTCACCACCCCCCTACGAGCAGTACTTC,CASSPPPYEQYF
NA,TRBJ1-1,NA,TRBV9,13,TGTGCCAGCAGCGCCACGAGTGGGACTGAAGCTTTCTTT,CASSATSGTEAFF
NA,TRBJ1-4,NA,TRBV10-3,14,TGTGCCATCAGTGAGTCGGACAACCCCGAAAAACTGTTTTTT,CAISESDNPEKLFF
NA,TRBJ1-1,NA,TRBV20-1,11,TGCAGTGCTAGCCCCGCCACTGAAGCTTTCTTT,CSASPATEAFF
once,TRBJ2-7,TRBD2,TRBV5-6,18,TGTGCCAGCAGCGTCCTAGGGATAGCGGGAGGACTCTCCTACGAGCAGTACTTC,CASSVLGIAGGLSYEQYF
NA,TRBJ1-2,TRBD1,TRBV28,14,TGTGCCAGCAGTTCGGACAGGGCAGACTATGGCTACACCTTC,CASSSDRADYGYTF
once,TRBJ2-7,TRBD2,TRBV28,17,TGTGCCAGCAGTTTACGGCTAGCGGGAGTTAAAGGCGACGAGCAGTACTTC,CASSLRLAGVKGDEQYF
NA,TRBJ2-7,NA,TRBV5-6,12,TGTGCCAGCAGCTTTTCCGCCTACGAGCAGTACTTC,CASSFSAYEQYF
few,TRBJ2-1,NA,TRBV2,15,TGTGCCAGCATTGGCATGGCTAGCTATGACAATGAGCAGTTCTTC,CASIGMASYDNEQFF
NA,TRBJ1-1,NA,TRBV6-5,12,TGTGCCAGCACCGGCGGGGACACTGAAGCTTTCTTT,CASTGGDTEAFF
NA,TRBJ1-2,TRBD1,TRBV9,17,TGTGCCAGCAGCGTAGGGGGACAGGCGCTTCCTAACTATGGCTACACCTTC,CASSVGGQALPNYGYTF
NA,TRBJ2-1,TRBD2,TRBV7-3,15,TGTGCCAGCAGTCGGCGGGAGGGCTCCTACAATGAGCAGTTCTTC,CASSRREGSYNEQFF
once,TRBJ2-7,NA,TRBV18,12,TGTGCCAGCTCACCACTCCTCGGCGAGCAGTACTTC,CASSPLLGEQYF
NA,TRBJ1-4,TRBD1,TRBV30,14,TGTGCCTGGGGACAGGGAACAACTAATGAAAAACTGTTTTTT,CAWGQGTTNEKLFF
NA,TRBJ1-2,TRBD1,TRBV5-1,15,TGCGCCAGCAGACCTACAGGGGGCCCTAACTATGGCTACACCTTC,CASRPTGGPNYGYTF